This TCR beta chain is from a study of blood T cell repertoires in COVID-19. Overall study: The analysed material was cDNA or gDNA that came from T cells, B-cell-depleted T cells, or PBMCs.

Some clones are missing from TCRdb's copy, which holds only in-frame ones; the method was immunoSEQ multiplex PCR. The sample holds about 190,000 clones, roughly 80% seen once. This clone was seen once. This CDR3 is 13 amino acids long. Trimming pared 7 bases from V and 1 base from J, leaving 10 bases between. Per germline, CDR1 LNHDA and CDR2 SQIVND (reference sequence). The genes are TRBV19 and TRBJ1-2; the D is unclear. The sample consisted of peripheral blood. This clonotype originated in a middle-aged man who had recovered from COVID-19. CDR3 sequence (DNA): TGTGCCAGTAATCCTCCCGGTAACTATGGCTACACCTTC. It is translated as CASNPPGNYGYTF.